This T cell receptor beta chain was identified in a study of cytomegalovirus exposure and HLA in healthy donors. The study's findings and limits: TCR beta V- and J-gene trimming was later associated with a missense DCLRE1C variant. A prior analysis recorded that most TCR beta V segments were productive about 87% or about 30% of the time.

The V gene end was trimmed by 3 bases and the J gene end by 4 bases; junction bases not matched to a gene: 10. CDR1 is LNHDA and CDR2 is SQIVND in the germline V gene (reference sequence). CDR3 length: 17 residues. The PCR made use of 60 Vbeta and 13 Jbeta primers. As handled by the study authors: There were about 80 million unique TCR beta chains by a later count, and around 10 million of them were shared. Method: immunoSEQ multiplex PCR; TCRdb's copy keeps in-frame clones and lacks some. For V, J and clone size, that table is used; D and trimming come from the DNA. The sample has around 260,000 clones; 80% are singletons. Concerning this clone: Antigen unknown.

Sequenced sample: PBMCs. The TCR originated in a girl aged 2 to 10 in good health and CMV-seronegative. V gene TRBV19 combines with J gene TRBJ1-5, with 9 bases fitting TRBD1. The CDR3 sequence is CASSIGLGQGPNQPQHF. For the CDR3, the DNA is TGTGCCAGTAGTATTGGGTTGGGACAGGGTCCGAATCAGCCCCAGCATTTT.